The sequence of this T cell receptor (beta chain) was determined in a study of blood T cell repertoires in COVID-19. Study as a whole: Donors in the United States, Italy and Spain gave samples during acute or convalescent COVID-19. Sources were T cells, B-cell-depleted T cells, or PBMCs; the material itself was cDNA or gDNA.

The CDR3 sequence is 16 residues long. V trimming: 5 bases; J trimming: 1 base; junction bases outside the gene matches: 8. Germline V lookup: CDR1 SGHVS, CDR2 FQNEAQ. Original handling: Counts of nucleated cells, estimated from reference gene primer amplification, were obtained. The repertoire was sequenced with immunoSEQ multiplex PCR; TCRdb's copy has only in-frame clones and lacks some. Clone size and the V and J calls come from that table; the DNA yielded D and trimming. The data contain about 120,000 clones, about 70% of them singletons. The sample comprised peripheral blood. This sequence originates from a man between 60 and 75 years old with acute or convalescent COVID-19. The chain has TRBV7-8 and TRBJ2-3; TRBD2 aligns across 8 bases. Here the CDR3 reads CASSQLGGGGTDTQYF. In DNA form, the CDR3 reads TGTGCCAGCAGCCAACTCGGGGGGGGAGGCACAGATACGCAGTATTTT.